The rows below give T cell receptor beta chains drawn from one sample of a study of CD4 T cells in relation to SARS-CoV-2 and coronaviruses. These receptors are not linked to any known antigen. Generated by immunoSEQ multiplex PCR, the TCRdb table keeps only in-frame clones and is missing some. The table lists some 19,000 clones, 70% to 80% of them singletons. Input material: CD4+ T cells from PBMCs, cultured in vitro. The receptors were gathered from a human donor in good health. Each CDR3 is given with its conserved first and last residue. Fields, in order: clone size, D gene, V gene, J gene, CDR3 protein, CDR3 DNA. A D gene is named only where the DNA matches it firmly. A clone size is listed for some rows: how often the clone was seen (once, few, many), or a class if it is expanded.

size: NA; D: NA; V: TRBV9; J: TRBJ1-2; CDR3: CASSGTGTTNYGYTF; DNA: TGTGCCAGCAGCGGAACAGGGACCACTAACTATGGCTACACCTTC
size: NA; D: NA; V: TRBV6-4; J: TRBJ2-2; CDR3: CASSAGDTGELFF; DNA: TGTGCCAGCAGTGCGGGGGACACCGGGGAGCTGTTTTTT
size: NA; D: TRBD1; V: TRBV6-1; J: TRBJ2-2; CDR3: CASSGTGGNTGELFF; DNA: TGTGCCAGCAGTGGGACAGGGGGCAACACCGGGGAGCTGTTTTTT
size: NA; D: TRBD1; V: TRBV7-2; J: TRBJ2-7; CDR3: CASSLEQGEREQYF; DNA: TGTGCCAGCAGCTTAGAACAGGGGGAGAGAGAGCAGTACTTC
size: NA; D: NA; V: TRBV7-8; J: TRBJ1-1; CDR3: CASSYRGRLNTEAFF; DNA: TGTGCCAGCAGCTACCGGGGCAGGCTGAACACTGAAGCTTTCTTT
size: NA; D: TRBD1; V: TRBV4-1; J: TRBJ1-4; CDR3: CASSTGAGGEKLFF; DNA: TGCGCCAGCAGTACAGGGGCCGGTGGTGAAAAACTGTTTTTT
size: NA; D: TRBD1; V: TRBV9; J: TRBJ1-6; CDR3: CASSGNRGYNSPLHF; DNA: TGTGCCAGCAGCGGTAACAGGGGCTATAATTCACCCCTCCACTTT
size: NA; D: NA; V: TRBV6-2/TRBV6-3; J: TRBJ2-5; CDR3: CASSFPGRPQGSAQYF; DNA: TGTGCCAGCAGTTTCCCGGGACGTCCCCAAGGGAGTGCCCAGTACTTC
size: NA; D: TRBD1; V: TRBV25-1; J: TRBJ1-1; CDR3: CASSDSRTGNTEAFF; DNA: TGTGCCAGCAGTGATTCCCGGACAGGGAACACTGAAGCTTTCTTT
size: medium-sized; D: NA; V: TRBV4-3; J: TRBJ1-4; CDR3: CASSPTSGISEKLFF; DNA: TGCGCCAGCAGCCCGACGTCGGGGATTAGTGAAAAACTGTTTTTT
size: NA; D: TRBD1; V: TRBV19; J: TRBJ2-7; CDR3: CASRDSLTYEQYF; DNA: TGTGCCAGCCGGGACAGTCTTACCTACGAGCAGTACTTC
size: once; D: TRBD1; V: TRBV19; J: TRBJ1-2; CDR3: CASSETGGVLFNYGYTF; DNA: TGTGCCAGTAGCGAGACAGGGGGCGTTTTGTTTAACTATGGCTACACCTTC
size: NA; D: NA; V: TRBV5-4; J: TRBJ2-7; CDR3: CASSLVGVPSSYEQYF; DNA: TGTGCCAGCAGCCTTGTAGGGGTTCCCAGCTCCTACGAGCAGTACTTC
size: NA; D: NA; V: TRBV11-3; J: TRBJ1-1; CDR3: CASSLEGGGMNTEAFF; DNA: TGTGCCAGCAGCTTAGAGGGGGGAGGCATGAACACTGAAGCTTTCTTT
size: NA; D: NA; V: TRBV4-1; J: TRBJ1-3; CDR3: CASSQDVPALSGNTIYF; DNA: TGCGCCAGCAGCCAAGATGTGCCTGCTCTCTCTGGAAACACCATATATTTT
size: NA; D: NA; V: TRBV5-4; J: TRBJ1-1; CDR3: CASSLDLGRLNTEAFF; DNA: TGTGCCAGCAGCTTGGATCTGGGCAGGCTGAACACTGAAGCTTTCTTT
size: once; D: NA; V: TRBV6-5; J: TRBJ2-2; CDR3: CASSYFSGELFF; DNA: TGTGCCAGCAGTTACTTTAGCGGGGAGCTGTTTTTT
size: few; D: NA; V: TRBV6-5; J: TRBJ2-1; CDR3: CASSQGNEQFF; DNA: TGTGCCAGCAGCCAGGGTAATGAGCAGTTCTTC
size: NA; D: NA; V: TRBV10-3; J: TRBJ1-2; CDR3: CAISESIRANYGYTF; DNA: TGTGCCATCAGTGAGTCGATCCGAGCGAACTATGGCTACACCTTC
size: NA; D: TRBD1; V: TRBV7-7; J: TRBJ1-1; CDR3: CASSRDRNTEAFF; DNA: TGTGCTAGCAGCCGGGACAGGAACACTGAAGCTTTCTTT
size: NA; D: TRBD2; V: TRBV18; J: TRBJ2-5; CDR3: CASSPGLAGPGAETQYF; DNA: TGTGCCAGCTCACCAGGACTAGCGGGACCCGGGGCGGAGACCCAGTACTTC
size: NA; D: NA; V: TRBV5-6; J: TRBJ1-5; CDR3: CASSLGTGAYSNQPQHF; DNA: TGTGCCAGCAGCTTGGGTACAGGCGCTTATAGCAATCAGCCCCAGCATTTT
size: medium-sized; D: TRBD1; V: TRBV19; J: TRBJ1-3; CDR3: CASGQGSRNTIYF; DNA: TGTGCCAGTGGACAGGGATCCAGGAACACCATATATTTT
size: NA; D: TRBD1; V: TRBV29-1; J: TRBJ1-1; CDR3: CSAVGQGKGGTEAFF; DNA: TGCAGCGCGGTGGGACAGGGCAAAGGAGGAACTGAAGCTTTCTTT
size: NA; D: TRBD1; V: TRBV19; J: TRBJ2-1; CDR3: CASSMATGDEQFF; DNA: TGTGCCAGTAGTATGGCGACAGGGGATGAGCAGTTCTTC
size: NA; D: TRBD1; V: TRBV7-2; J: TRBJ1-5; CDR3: CASSLVGGHSNQPQHF; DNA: TGTGCCAGCAGCTTAGTAGGGGGCCATAGCAATCAGCCCCAGCATTTT
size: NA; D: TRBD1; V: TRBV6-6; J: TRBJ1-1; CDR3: CASLGQKNTEAFF; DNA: TGTGCCAGCCTGGGACAGAAGAACACTGAAGCTTTCTTT
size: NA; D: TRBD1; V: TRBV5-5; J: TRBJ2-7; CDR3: CASSSQGSSYEQYF; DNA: TGTGCCAGCAGTTCACAGGGGAGCTCCTACGAGCAGTACTTC
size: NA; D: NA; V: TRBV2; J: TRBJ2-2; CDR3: CASRILAGAGELFF; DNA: TGTGCCAGCCGTATTCTAGCAGGGGCCGGGGAGCTGTTTTTT
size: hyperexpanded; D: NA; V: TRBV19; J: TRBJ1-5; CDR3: CASRGSNQPQHF; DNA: TGTGCCAGTAGGGGAAGCAATCAGCCCCAGCATTTT
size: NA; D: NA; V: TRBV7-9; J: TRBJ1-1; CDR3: CASSQVSDYRTEAFF; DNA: TGTGCCAGCAGCCAGGTCTCCGATTATCGCACTGAAGCTTTCTTT
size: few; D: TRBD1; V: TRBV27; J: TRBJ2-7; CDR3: CASSRQGSYEQYF; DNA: TGTGCCAGCAGTCGACAGGGGTCCTACGAGCAGTACTTC
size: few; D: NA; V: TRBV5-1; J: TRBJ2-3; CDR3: CASRGAAVPDTQYF; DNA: TGCGCCAGCAGAGGAGCGGCGGTTCCAGATACGCAGTATTTT
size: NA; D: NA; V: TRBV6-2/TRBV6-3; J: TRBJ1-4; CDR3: CASSYSTEWGKLFF; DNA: TGTGCCAGCAGTTACTCGACCGAGTGGGGGAAACTGTTTTTT
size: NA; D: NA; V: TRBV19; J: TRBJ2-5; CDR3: CASSINQETQYF; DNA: TGTGCCAGTAGTATCAACCAAGAGACCCAGTACTTC
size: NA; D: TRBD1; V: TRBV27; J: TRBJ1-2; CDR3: CASSLQGQGVHGYTF; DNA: TGTGCCAGCAGCCTACAAGGACAGGGGGTACATGGCTACACCTTC